Included here is one T cell receptor beta chain sequence, with context. Its antigen is as yet unknown. With 60 Vbeta and 13 Jbeta primers, the PCR was carried out. TCRdb's table, derived via immunoSEQ multiplex PCR, lists solely in-frame clones and lacks some. The table shows 140,000 or so clones, with 70% occurring only once. The data stem from a study of cytomegalovirus exposure and HLA in healthy donors. Study-level points and caveats: A later analysis appeared to link common viral pathogens to several of the most significant clusters. TCR beta chain V- and J-gene trimming was linked, in a later analysis, to a missense variant in DCLRE1C. More clonal expansion characterized HLA-associated TCR beta chains than equally common others in a later analysis.

V was shortened by 2 bases and J by 3 bases, with 11 bases between the two germline ends. CDR1 is KGHSH, CDR2 LQKENI, per germline. This CDR3 has 14 residues. The V gene is TRBV18, the J gene TRBJ2-7; perhaps TRBD2 as D (6 bases). Sequencing was done on a sample of PBMCs. This TCR was sampled from a woman in her twenties or thirties in good health and CMV-seronegative. The DNA of the CDR3 is TGTGCCAGCTCACCAGCCCGGACTAACTACGAGCAGTACGTC. It yields the protein CASSPARTNYEQYV.